Listed here are 16 T cell receptor beta chains from one sample, sequenced in a study of shared clonotypes between healthy human individuals. Repertoires were generated with immunoSEQ multiplex PCR, while TCRdb's copy carries only in-frame clones and drops some. The sample contains about 520,000 clones, approximately 82% of which appear only once. Material for sequencing was PBMCs. All receptors come from a woman aged 40 to 50 in good health. Some clones in this sample may be carry-over from other donors' samples.

Only one count was recorded for this clone. The rearrangement joins TRBV19 to TRBJ2-1, with a possible D match to TRBD2 (6 bases). CDR3 size: 14 residues. Trimming removed 0 bases from V and 11 bases from J, with 14 bases in between. The germline V gene has CDR1 LNHDA and CDR2 SQIVND (reference sequence). CDR3 in amino acids: CASSIETSRIQQFF. CDR3 in DNA: TGTGCCAGTAGTATAGAAACTAGCCGAATACAGCAGTTCTTC.

The chain combines TRBV7-8 with TRBJ2-1, with 8 bases that match TRBD2. Unmatched junction bases numbered 16, after V lost 5 bases and J lost 7 bases. The CDR3 is 17 amino acids. Germline CDR1 SGHVS, CDR2 FQNEAQ. CDR3 residues: CASSGYGAGVDKNEQFF. CDR3 bases: TGTGCCAGCAGCGGCTACGGAGCGGGAGTAGACAAAAATGAGCAGTTCTTC.

The chain combines TRBV4-1 with TRBJ1-2; D uncertain. This CDR3 spans 12 amino acids. V was clipped by 0 bases and J by 10 bases, with 9 bases between them. The germline V gene encodes CDR1 MGHRA and CDR2 YSYEKL. The CDR3 reads CASSQDPRVYTF. In DNA, the CDR3 is TGCGCCAGCAGCCAAGATCCCCGGGTCTACACCTTC.

In its sample, this clone was seen once. The chain employs TRBV5-1 and TRBJ2-3; 10 nucleotides agree with TRBD1. The CDR3 extends over 15 amino acids. The V and J ends lost 4 bases and 4 bases, in that order; junction bases with no gene match: 6. Per the germline V gene, CDR1 is SGHRS and CDR2 is YFSETQ. The CDR3 region is CASSKRQGASDTQYF. For the CDR3, the DNA is TGCGCCAGCAGCAAACGACAGGGGGCATCAGATACGCAGTATTTT.

The V call is TRBV5-6, the J call TRBJ1-1; D perhaps matches TRBD1 (6 bases). Germline assignment: CDR1 SGHDT and CDR2 YYEEEE. CDR3 length: 14 amino acids. V gave up 0 bases and J gave up 7 bases, with 13 bases separating them. The CDR3 bases are TGTGCCAGCAGCTTGGTCCTGGGGGCCGTTGAAGCTTTCTTT. It translates to CASSLVLGAVEAFF.

The rearrangement joins TRBV2 to TRBJ2-1, with a weak D call TRBD2 (6 bases). V lost 0 bases and J 9 bases, leaving 18 bases between the germline ends. Germline V gives CDR1 SNHLY, CDR2 FYNNEI. The CDR3 has 16 residues. The CDR3 nucleotides read TGTGCCAGCAGTGAAGCGGGAGGAGCAATCAGAGGTGAGCAGTTCTTC. Translating it yields CASSEAGGAIRGEQFF. The full variable domain, completed using reference TRBV2 and TRBJ2-1, is EPEVTQTPSHQVTQMGQEVILRCVPISNHLYFYWYRQILGQKVEFLVSFYNNEISEKSEIFDDQFSVERPDGSNFTLKIRSTKLEDSAMYFCASSEAGGAIRGEQFFGPGTRLTVL.

This chain uses TRBV28 with TRBJ2-1; D may be TRBD1 (6 bases). Germline assignment: CDR1 MDHEN and CDR2 SYDVKM. The CDR3 runs 14 residues. Trimming pared 2 bases from V and 5 bases from J, leaving 10 bases between. The CDR3 DNA sequence: TGTGCCAGCAGTTTACCATGGACAGACAATGAGCAGTTCTTC. Translated: CASSLPWTDNEQFF.

This clone turned up a few times. This sequence joins TRBV11-2 and TRBJ1-1; no definite D call. Trimming stripped 7 bases from V and 5 bases from J, with 14 bases between. The CDR3 extends over 13 amino acids. The germline gives CDR1 SGHAT, CDR2 FQNNGV. CDR3 in DNA: TGTGCCAGCAAGCAGTCGGGGAAGACTGAAGCTTTCTTT. This translates into CASKQSGKTEAFF.

The chain is built from TRBV29-1 and TRBJ2-5; TRBD2 is a possible D gene (5 bases). The J call may be wrong; the DNA end is better matched by TRBJ2-7. Per the germline V gene, CDR1 is SQVTM and CDR2 is ANQGSEA. The CDR3 sequence is 12 residues long. The CDR3 DNA sequence: TGCAGCGTGATCGGAGGCTCCTACGAGCAGTACTTC. This gives the protein CSVIGGSYEQYF.

The V and J genes are TRBV5-8 and TRBJ1-1, with a tentative D call TRBD1 (6 bases). V was trimmed by 3 bases and J by 4 bases, leaving 10 bases between them. The CDR3 sequence is 13 residues long. Germline CDR1 SGHTS, CDR2 YDEGEE. The CDR3 DNA reads TGTGCCAGCAGCTCATCACAGGGCACTGAAGCTTTCTTT. Translation: CASSSSQGTEAFF.

The chain uses TRBV7-3 and TRBJ2-7; D might be TRBD1 (5 bases). This CDR3 is 14 amino acids long. Germline V lookup: CDR1 SGHTA, CDR2 FQGTGA. V lost 2 bases to trimming and J lost 3 bases, with 11 bases between them. The CDR3 sequence is CASSLGAGNYEQYF. Written as DNA, the CDR3 is TGTGCCAGCAGCTTAGGCGCAGGGAACTACGAGCAGTACTTC.

The chain is built from TRBV29-1 and TRBJ2-1, with TRBD1 identical over 8 bases. Trimming cost V 1 base and J 7 bases; bases outside gene matches: 12. The germline gives CDR1 SQVTM, CDR2 ANQGSEA. This CDR3 region has 16 residues. CDR3 DNA sequence: TGCAGCGTTGAAGGGGTGAACGACAGGGGTTGGAATGAGCAGTTCTTC. Protein sequence: CSVEGVNDRGWNEQFF.

The chain employs TRBV4-1 and TRBJ2-1, with TRBD2 matching over 10 bases. The CDR3 spans 16 residues. The V and J ends lost 3 bases and 9 bases, in that order; junction bases with no gene match: 11. Germline CDR1 reads MGHRA; CDR2 reads YSYEKL. CDR3 sequence reads: CASSQGSGRAALEQFF. CDR3 bases: TGCGCCAGCAGCCAGGGAAGCGGGAGGGCCGCCCTTGAGCAGTTCTTC.

CDR3 in DNA: TGTGCCAGCTCACCCCAGGGACTCCATGAAAAACTGTTTTTT. Its translation is CASSPQGLHEKLFF. The chain has TRBV18 and TRBJ1-4, with D possibly TRBD1 on 5 matching bases. The V gene's germline CDR1 is KGHSH and CDR2 LQKENI. This CDR3 region has 14 residues. Trimming took off 3 bases at V and 6 bases at J, with 11 bases between the two ends.

This clone is a singleton in its sample. V and J are TRBV27 and TRBJ2-7; possibly TRBD2 for D (6 bases). V lost 5 bases and J 2 bases, leaving 22 bases between the germline ends. Germline CDR1 is MNHEY and CDR2 is SMNVEV (reference sequence). This CDR3 has 17 amino acids. As DNA, the CDR3 is TGTGCCAGCAGTCCGGAAGGGTCAGGGCGGGGACCCTACGAGCAGTACTTC. Its protein product is CASSPEGSGRGPYEQYF.

The V and J genes are TRBV14 and TRBJ2-5, with a weak D call TRBD2 (6 bases). The CDR3 is made up of 15 amino acids. CDR1 SGHDN and CDR2 FVKESK come from the germline V gene. Trimming pared 4 bases from V and 5 bases from J, leaving 17 bases between. This chain's CDR3 is CASSPMEAGRETQYF. CDR3 DNA sequence: TGTGCCAGCAGCCCTATGGAGGCAGGGAGGGAGACCCAGTACTTC.